Described below is a single TCR beta chain sequence and its context. These data come from a study of blood T cell repertoires in COVID-19. Trimming removed 7 bases from V and 3 bases from J; junction bases left unmatched: 4. The CDR3 contains 13 residues. The cohort comprised adults aged roughly 18 to 95 years residing in about two dozen US areas. Clones were read by immunoSEQ multiplex PCR, and TCRdb kept only the in-frame ones, dropping some. The sample holds around 310,000 clones, about 90% seen once. The clonotype comes from a man aged 30 to 45 who had recovered from COVID-19. The rearrangement links TRBV12-3 or TRBV12-4 to TRBJ2-3; 7 bases match TRBD2. The source material was PBMCs or T cells enriched from blood (not recorded which). CDR3 DNA: TGTGCCAGCAACCACGGGGGGACAGATACGCAGTATTTT. It is translated as CASNHGGTDTQYF.